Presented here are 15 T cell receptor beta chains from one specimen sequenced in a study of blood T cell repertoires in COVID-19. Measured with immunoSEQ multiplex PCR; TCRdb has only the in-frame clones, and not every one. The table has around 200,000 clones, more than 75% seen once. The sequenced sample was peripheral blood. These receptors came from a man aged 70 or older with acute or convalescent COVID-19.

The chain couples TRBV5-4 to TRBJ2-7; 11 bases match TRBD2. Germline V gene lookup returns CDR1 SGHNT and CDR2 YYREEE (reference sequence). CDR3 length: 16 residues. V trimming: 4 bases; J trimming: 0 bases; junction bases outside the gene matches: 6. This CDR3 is CASSGVSGGASYEQYF. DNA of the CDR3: TGTGCCAGCAGCGGGGTTAGCGGGGGGGCCTCCTACGAGCAGTACTTC. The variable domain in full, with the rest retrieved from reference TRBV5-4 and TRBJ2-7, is ETGVTQSPTHLIKTRGQQVTLRCSSQSGHNTVSWYQQALGQGPQFIFQYYREEENGRGNFPPRFSGLQFPNYSSELNVNALELDDSALYLCASSGVSGGASYEQYFGPGTRLTVT.

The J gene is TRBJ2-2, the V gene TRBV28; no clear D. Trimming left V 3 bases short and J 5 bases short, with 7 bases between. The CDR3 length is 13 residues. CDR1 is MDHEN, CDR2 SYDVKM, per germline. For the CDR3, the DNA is TGTGCCAGCAGTTTTCTGCGGACCGGGGAGCTGTTTTTT. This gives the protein CASSFLRTGELFF.

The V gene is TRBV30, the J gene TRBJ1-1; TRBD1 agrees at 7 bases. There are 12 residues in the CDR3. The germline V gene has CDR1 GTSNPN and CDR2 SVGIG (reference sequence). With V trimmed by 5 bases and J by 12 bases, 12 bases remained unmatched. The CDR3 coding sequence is TGTGCCTGGGACGGGGACAGCAGATACTCTTTCTTT. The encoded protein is CAWDGDSRYSFF.

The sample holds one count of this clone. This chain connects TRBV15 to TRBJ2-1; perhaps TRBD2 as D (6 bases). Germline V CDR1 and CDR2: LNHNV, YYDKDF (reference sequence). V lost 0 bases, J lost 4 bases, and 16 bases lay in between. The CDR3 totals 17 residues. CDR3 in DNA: TGTGCCACCAGCAGAGAAGCGGGCCAACCTTTTTACAATGAGCAGTTCTTC. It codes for CATSREAGQPFYNEQFF.

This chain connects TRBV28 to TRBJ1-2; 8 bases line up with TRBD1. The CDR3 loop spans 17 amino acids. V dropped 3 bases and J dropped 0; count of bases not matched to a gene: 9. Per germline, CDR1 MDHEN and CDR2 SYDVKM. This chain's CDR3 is CASSFGGQGPSNYGYTF. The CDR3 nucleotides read TGTGCCAGCAGTTTTGGAGGACAGGGTCCCTCTAACTATGGCTACACCTTC.

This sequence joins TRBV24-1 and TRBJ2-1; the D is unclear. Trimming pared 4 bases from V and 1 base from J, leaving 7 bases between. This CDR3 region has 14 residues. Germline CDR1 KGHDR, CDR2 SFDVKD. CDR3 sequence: CATSDGWSYNEQFF. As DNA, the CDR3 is TGTGCCACCAGTGACGGTTGGTCCTACAATGAGCAGTTCTTC.

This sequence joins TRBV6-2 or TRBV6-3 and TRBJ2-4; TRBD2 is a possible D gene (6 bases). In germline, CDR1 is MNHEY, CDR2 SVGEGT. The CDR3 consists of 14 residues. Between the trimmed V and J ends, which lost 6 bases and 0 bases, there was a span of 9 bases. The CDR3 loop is CASSRDLAKNIQYF. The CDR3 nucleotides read TGTGCCAGCAGCCGGGACTTAGCCAAAAACATTCAGTACTTC.

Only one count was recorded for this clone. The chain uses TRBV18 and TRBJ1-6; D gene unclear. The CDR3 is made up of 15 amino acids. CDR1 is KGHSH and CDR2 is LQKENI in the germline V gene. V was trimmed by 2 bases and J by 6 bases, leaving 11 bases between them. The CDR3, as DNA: TGTGCCAGCTCACCAGAGTTACCGATTAATTCACCCCTCCACTTT. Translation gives CASSPELPINSPLHF.

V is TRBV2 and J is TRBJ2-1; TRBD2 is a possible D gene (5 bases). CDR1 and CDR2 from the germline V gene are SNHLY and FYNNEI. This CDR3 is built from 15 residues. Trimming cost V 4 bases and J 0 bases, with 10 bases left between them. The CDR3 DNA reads TGTGCCAGCAGTGCCAGAGGGAGCTCCTACAATGAGCAGTTCTTC. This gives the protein CASSARGSSYNEQFF.

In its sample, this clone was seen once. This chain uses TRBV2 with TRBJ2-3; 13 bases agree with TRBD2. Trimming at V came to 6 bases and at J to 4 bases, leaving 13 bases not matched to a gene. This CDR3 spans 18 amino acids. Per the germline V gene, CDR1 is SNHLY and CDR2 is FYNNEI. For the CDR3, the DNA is TGTGCCAGCAGGGGACTAGCGGGATATGGGTCAGCGGCAGATACGCAGTATTTT. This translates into CASRGLAGYGSAADTQYF. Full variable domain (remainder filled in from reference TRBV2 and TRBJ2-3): EPEVTQTPSHQVTQMGQEVILRCVPISNHLYFYWYRQILGQKVEFLVSFYNNEISEKSEIFDDQFSVERPDGSNFTLKIRSTKLEDSAMYFCASRGLAGYGSAADTQYFGPGTRLTVL.

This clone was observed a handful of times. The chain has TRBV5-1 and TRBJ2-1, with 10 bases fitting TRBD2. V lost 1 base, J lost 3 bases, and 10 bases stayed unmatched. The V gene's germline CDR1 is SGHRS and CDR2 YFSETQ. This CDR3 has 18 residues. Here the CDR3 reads CASSLISPTSGDYNEQFF. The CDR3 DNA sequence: TGCGCCAGCAGCTTGATATCCCCCACTAGCGGGGACTACAATGAGCAGTTCTTC.

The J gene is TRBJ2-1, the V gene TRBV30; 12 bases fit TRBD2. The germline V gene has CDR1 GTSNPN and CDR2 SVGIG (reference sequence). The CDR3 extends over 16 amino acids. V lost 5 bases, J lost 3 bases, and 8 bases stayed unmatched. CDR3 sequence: CAWVLRTSGDYNEQFF. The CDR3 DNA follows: TGTGCCTGGGTCCTGAGGACTAGCGGGGACTACAATGAGCAGTTCTTC.

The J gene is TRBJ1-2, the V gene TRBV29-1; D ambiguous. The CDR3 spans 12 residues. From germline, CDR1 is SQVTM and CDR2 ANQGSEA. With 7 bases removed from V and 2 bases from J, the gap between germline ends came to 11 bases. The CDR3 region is CSADERNYGYTF. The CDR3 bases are TGCAGCGCGGACGAACGGAACTATGGCTACACCTTC.

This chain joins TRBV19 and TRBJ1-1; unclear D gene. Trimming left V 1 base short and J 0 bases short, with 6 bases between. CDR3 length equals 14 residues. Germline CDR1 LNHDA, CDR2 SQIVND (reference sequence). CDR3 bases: TGTGCCAGTAGTATAGGCGGGCTGAACACTGAAGCTTTCTTT. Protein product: CASSIGGLNTEAFF.

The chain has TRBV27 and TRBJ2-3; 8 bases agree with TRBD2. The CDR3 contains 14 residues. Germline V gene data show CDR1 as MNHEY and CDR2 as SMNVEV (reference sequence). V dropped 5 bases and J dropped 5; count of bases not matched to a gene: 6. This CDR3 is CASSPGTSRDTQYF. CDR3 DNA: TGTGCCAGCAGTCCAGGGACTAGTCGAGATACGCAGTATTTT.